This TCR beta chain was sequenced in a study of blood T cell repertoires in COVID-19 (dated by TCRdb to 2020 to 2022). As for the study more broadly: Samples from collaborators originated in the United States, Italy and Spain and spanned both the acute and convalescent phases of COVID-19. The prospective study material was composed of cDNA or gDNA derived from T cells, B-cell-depleted T cells, or PBMCs. Deeply sampled blood TCRbeta repertoires from subjects exposed to, actively infected with, or recovered from COVID-19 were included in the dataset. The repertoires were made available in a free public database intended to serve as a resource for research on the immune response to SARS-CoV-2. The samples were drawn from the first 160 participants of the ongoing ImmuneRACE study and from over 950 subjects provided by 6 global collaborators. Nearly every sample came with metadata listing a de-identified subject ID, COVID-19 status, age in years and sex. Where available, HLA class I and class II types were taken from metadata supplied by the sample provider and were not determined by assay-based typing.

In the prospective study, participants were 18 to 89 years old, resided in fewer than 25 geographic areas of the United States, and were enrolled through a virtual design. To assign participants to cohorts, the prospective study relied on clinical history that participants themselves reported in a screening survey and a study questionnaire. For ImmuneRACE Cohort 3, a participant was defined as recovered based on two consecutive negative NP/OP PCR tests, clearance by a healthcare professional, or resolution of symptoms. In the prospective study, whole blood, serum and a nasopharyngeal or oropharyngeal swab were collected from each participant by mobile phlebotomists. Prospective study participants could optionally give additional blood draws and questionnaires over an approximately two-month period. Prospective study blood samples were shipped either frozen or at room temperature before DNA extraction.

Spanning cysteine to phenylalanine, the CDR3 consists of 14 amino acids. Only the CDR3 DNA is retained, 42 bases long and in frame from the first base. V was cut back by 0 bases and J by 3 bases, leaving a gap of 8 bases between them. CDR1 and CDR2 are drawn from the germline V gene (reference sequence): LNHNV, YYDKDF. What the work shows at the level of the full study, not this receptor alone: The amount of clinical and demographic metadata varied by source and participant and was provided uncurated.

Comment on this clone: This receptor's antigen is unknown. Base qualities are not at hand, and no much larger clone is one base apart.

The immunoSEQ Assay, a bias-controlled multiplex PCR, was used to amplify TCRbeta CDR3 regions from genomic DNA. The authors processed their data as follows. The number of nucleated cells in each sample was estimated from the amplification of reference gene primers within the assay. To quantify the absolute abundance of each unique TCRbeta CDR3 rearrangement, sequence reads were collapsed and filtered. For each sample, productive Simpson clonality was calculated as the square root of Simpson's diversity index over productive rearrangements. The source is immuneACCESS, and TCRdb retained only in-frame sequences with V and J called. Part of the clones is not carried over; for the studies checked, unresolved V genes explain less than half of this, and the remainder is unexplained. Clone size and V and J calls were adopted from that table, with D and trimming inferred from the DNA. This sample has 180,000 or so clones in its table, and about four fifths of those were observed once. The top ten hold more than 9.5% of the sample.

This sequence was found in a man aged 45-60 years who had recovered from COVID-19. The V and J segments used are TRBV15 and TRBJ1-1; no D gene is confidently identified. Input material: PBMCs or T cells enriched from blood (not recorded which). The DNA reads as follows: TGTGCCACCAGCAGAGAGAGGGCCTACACTGAAGCTTTCTTT. Translated, this gives CATSRERAYTEAFF. With the rest looked up from the reference TRBV15 and TRBJ1-1 genes rather than sequenced, the full variable domain is DAMVIQNPRYQVTQFGKPVTLSCSQTLNHNVMYWYQQKSSQAPKLLFHYYDKDFNNEADTPDNFQSRRPNTSFCFLDIRSPGLGDTAMYLCATSRERAYTEAFFGQGTRLTVV.